This is a list of T cell receptor beta chains from one sample in a study of tumor-infiltrating lymphocytes in oesophageal squamous cell carcinoma. TCRdb recomputed calls from the PCR reads with MiXCR, one row per CDR3 protein. Seen here are approximately 15,000 distinct CDR3 sequences, about 53% observed once, and the top ten hold approximately 16%. Material: esophageal tumor tissue. These receptors were taken from a male donor with esophageal squamous cell carcinoma. Both conserved end residues are part of each CDR3. The D gene is left open where the match is weak. For some rows the clone size is stated as once, few or many, or as a class when expanded; others skip it.

v_gene	abundance	d_gene	j_gene	CDR3aa	CDR3nt
TRBV2	many	TRBD1	TRBJ2-7	CASLGTGESYEQYF	TGTGCCAGCCTGGGGACAGGGGAGTCCTACGAGCAGTACTTC
TRBV7-9	-	-	TRBJ2-5	CASSLGLSYNEQYF	TGTGCCAGCAGCTTAGGGCTGTCCTACAATGAGCAGTACTTC
TRBV7-6	large	TRBD2	TRBJ2-1	CASSGAPGLAGELSYNEQFF	TGTGCCAGCAGCGGGGCACCGGGACTAGCGGGAGAGCTCTCCTACAATGAGCAGTTCTTC
TRBV4-1	-	TRBD2	TRBJ2-3	CASSPLGRERSDTQYF	TGCGCCAGCAGCCCACTCGGGCGGGAGAGGTCAGATACGCAGTATTTT
TRBV7-8	-	TRBD1	TRBJ2-5	CASSPDRGETQYF	TGTGCCAGCAGCCCGGACAGGGGAGAGACCCAGTACTTC
TRBV11-1	-	TRBD2	TRBJ2-3	CASSLRASGGTSTDTQYF	TGTGCCAGCAGCTTAAGGGCTAGCGGGGGTACTAGCACAGATACGCAGTATTTT
TRBV28	many	-	TRBJ2-7	CASRGRVYEQYF	TGTGCCAGCAGGGGAAGGGTCTACGAGCAGTACTTC
TRBV7-9	many	TRBD1	TRBJ2-2	CASRYGQGYTGELFF	TGTGCCAGCAGATACGGACAGGGGTACACCGGGGAGCTGTTTTTT
TRBV7-2	-	-	TRBJ1-5	CASSLGQNQPQHF	TGTGCCAGCAGCTTAGGGCAGAATCAGCCCCAGCATTTT
TRBV6-6	-	-	TRBJ2-3	CASSYGPSTDTQYF	TGTGCCAGCAGTTACGGACCAAGCACAGATACGCAGTATTTT
TRBV7-9	medium-sized	-	TRBJ2-7	CASSLGIQSSYEQYF	TGTGCCAGCAGCTTAGGTATCCAGAGCTCCTACGAGCAGTACTTC
TRBV5-4	many	TRBD1	TRBJ2-5	CASSLRTGEETQYF	TGCGCCAGCAGCTTGAGGACAGGGGAAGAGACCCAGTACTTC
TRBV19	-	-	TRBJ1-2	CASSTSGRGQYYGYTF	TGTGCCAGTAGTACTTCCGGCCGTGGACAGTACTATGGCTACACCTTC
TRBV2	many	-	TRBJ1-4	CASSELSGTNVKLFF	TGTGCCAGCAGTGAGCTTTCCGGGACAAACGTAAAACTGTTTTTT
TRBV6-4	-	TRBD1	TRBJ1-2	CASSPRDRRFGYTF	TGTGCCAGCAGTCCCCGGGACAGGCGTTTTGGCTACACCTTC
TRBV11-3	-	-	TRBJ2-1	CASSLTYSGSDEQFF	TGTGCCAGCAGCTTGACCTACTCAGGGTCCGATGAGCAGTTCTTC
TRBV28	large	-	TRBJ2-1	CASSLGGSTYNEQFF	TGTGCCAGCAGTTTAGGAGGGAGCACCTACAATGAGCAGTTCTTC
TRBV9	many	-	TRBJ1-5	CASSVEGRSNQPQHF	TGTGCCAGCAGCGTAGAAGGCCGTAGCAATCAGCCCCAGCATTTT
TRBV7-2	hyperexpanded	-	TRBJ2-3	CASSPLGRTDTQYF	TGTGCCAGCAGCCCCTTGGGACGCACAGATACGCAGTATTTT
TRBV11-2	medium-sized	-	TRBJ2-1	CASSSRGVSYNEQFF	TGTGCCAGCAGCTCCAGGGGAGTGTCCTACAATGAGCAGTTCTTC
TRBV12-3/TRBV12-4	few	TRBD2	TRBJ2-3	CASSRSGRVSTDTQYF	TGTGCCAGCAGTCGAAGCGGGAGGGTTAGCACAGATACGCAGTATTTT
TRBV24-1	medium-sized	-	TRBJ2-7	CATIHGGSRYEQYF	TGTGCCACCATCCACGGAGGGAGTAGGTACGAGCAGTACTTC
TRBV7-2	-	-	TRBJ2-5	CASTQSRGQETQYF	TGTGCCAGCACCCAAAGTAGAGGCCAAGAGACCCAGTACTTC
TRBV5-1	few	-	TRBJ1-3	CASQGLGNTIYF	TGCGCCAGCCAGGGTTTAGGAAACACCATATATTTT
TRBV5-1	many	TRBD2	TRBJ2-5	CASSLRLAGEETQYF	TGCGCCAGCAGCTTGAGACTAGCGGGAGAGGAGACCCAGTACTTC
TRBV7-2	-	TRBD2	TRBJ2-7	CASRRSGSSYEQYF	TGTGCCAGCAGGAGAAGCGGGAGTTCGTACGAGCAGTACTTC
TRBV7-8	-	-	TRBJ2-7	CASSRGPYEQYF	TGTGCCAGCAGCAGAGGCCCCTACGAGCAGTACTTC
TRBV24-1	-	TRBD1	TRBJ1-2	CATSSTGYYGYTF	TGTGCCACCAGTTCGACAGGGTACTATGGCTACACCTTC
TRBV11-3	few	-	TRBJ2-1	CASSLEGPSYEQFF	TGTGCCAGCAGCTTAGAAGGACCCTCCTACGAGCAGTTCTTC
TRBV7-2	large	-	TRBJ2-4	CASSLAGSSQPVKNIQYF	TGTGCCAGCAGCTTAGCGGGGAGCAGTCAACCGGTCAAAAACATTCAGTACTTC
TRBV7-6	few	-	TRBJ2-5	CASSLGGPKGETQYF	TGTGCCAGCAGCTTAGGAGGACCAAAGGGGGAGACCCAGTACTTC
TRBV10-3	medium-sized	TRBD2	TRBJ2-5	CAISDFGGRSETQYF	TGTGCCATCAGTGATTTTGGCGGGAGGTCAGAGACCCAGTACTTC